These T cell receptor beta chains were read from a single sample in a study of cytomegalovirus exposure and HLA in healthy donors. The protocol was immunoSEQ multiplex PCR, while the TCRdb copy is restricted to in-frame clones and leaves out a portion. The sample records about 240,000 clones, 80% to 85% being singletons. Sequencing was carried out using PBMCs. The receptors shown here come from a woman in her sixties or seventies in good health and CMV-seropositive. Both conserved end residues are part of each CDR3. Each record gives: V gene, clone size, D gene, J gene, CDR3 DNA, CDR3 protein. A D gene is named only where the DNA matches it firmly. Part of the rows lack a size; the others show once, few, many or a class for expanded clones.

TRBV7-9	-	-	TRBJ1-3	TGTGCCAGCAGCAACTTCCTAAGGGGGAAAGACACCATATATTTT	CASSNFLRGKDTIYF
TRBV7-8	-	-	TRBJ2-5	TGTGCCAGCAGCCGTTCGGACAGAGCCCGGGAGACCCAGTACTTC	CASSRSDRARETQYF
TRBV5-1	-	-	TRBJ2-7	TGCGCCAGCAGCCCGAGGACTGACTCCTACGAGCAGTACTTC	CASSPRTDSYEQYF
TRBV6-5	-	TRBD1	TRBJ2-7	TGTGCCAGCAGTTACATGACGGGACAGACCTCCTACGAGCAGTACTTC	CASSYMTGQTSYEQYF
TRBV6-5	once	TRBD1	TRBJ2-5	TGTGCCAGCAGTTTCCCGACAGGGGGCGCGGAGACCCAGTACTTC	CASSFPTGGAETQYF
TRBV7-9	-	TRBD2	TRBJ2-2	TGTGCCAGCAGCTTAGCTAGCGGGGCTAACACCGGGGAGCTGTTTTTT	CASSLASGANTGELFF
TRBV7-9	-	TRBD2	TRBJ2-2	TGTGCCAGCAGCGGCAGACTAGCGGGAGGGCCTAGGAACACCGGGGAGCTGTTTTTT	CASSGRLAGGPRNTGELFF
TRBV4-1	-	TRBD2	TRBJ2-2	TGCGCCAGCAGCCAAGTCGGGACTAGCGGGAGGGCATTGGGGGAGCTGTTTTTT	CASSQVGTSGRALGELFF
TRBV5-1	-	-	TRBJ2-7	TGCGCCAGCAGCTTGGACGGTGAGCAGTACTTC	CASSLDGEQYF
TRBV11-2	-	TRBD2	TRBJ2-1	TGTGCCAGCAGCAAGACTAGCGGGAAGTACAATGAGCAGTTCTTC	CASSKTSGKYNEQFF
TRBV11-2	-	-	TRBJ1-1	TGTGCCAGCAGCTTACTTCCCGCGGGACGACGGAACACTGAAGCTTTCTTT	CASSLLPAGRRNTEAFF
TRBV30	few	-	TRBJ2-1	TGTGCCTGGAGCCCCGGGGTTGGGCAGTTCTTC	CAWSPGVGQFF
TRBV7-9	-	TRBD2	TRBJ2-7	TGTGCCAGCAGCCCTGGAGCGGGAGGGCTTTTTAACGAGCAGTACTTC	CASSPGAGGLFNEQYF
TRBV5-5	-	-	TRBJ1-1	TGTGCCAGCAGCTTGTCCGGGGGAATAAAGACTGAAGCTTTCTTT	CASSLSGGIKTEAFF
TRBV5-1	-	TRBD1	TRBJ1-4	TGCGCCAGCAGCCTCGGGACAGGGGAGGGGCGTGAAAAACTGTTTTTT	CASSLGTGEGREKLFF
TRBV4-1	once	-	TRBJ2-7	TGCGCCAGCAGCCAAGGTCCTAGCTTGGGTGAGCAGTACTTC	CASSQGPSLGEQYF
TRBV9	-	TRBD1	TRBJ1-2	TGTGCCAGCAGCGTAGCAGGGGGCCGTAGCTATGGCTACACCTTC	CASSVAGGRSYGYTF
TRBV28	-	TRBD1	TRBJ2-3	TGTGCCAGCAGCCGACAGGGCTCAGGCACAGATACGCAGTATTTT	CASSRQGSGTDTQYF
TRBV19	few	-	TRBJ1-4	TGTGCCAGTAGTTGGACTCCCGGAGATGAAAAACTGTTTTTT	CASSWTPGDEKLFF
TRBV29-1	-	TRBD2	TRBJ2-1	TGCAGCGTGGTAACCGGGACTAGCGGTCCCCAGTTCTTC	CSVVTGTSGPQFF
TRBV5-1	-	TRBD1	TRBJ2-2	TGCGCCAGCAGCGCGGGACAGGCTAACACCGGGGAGCTGTTTTTT	CASSAGQANTGELFF
TRBV19	-	TRBD1	TRBJ1-5	TGTGCCAGTAGTATCAGGGGTGGGCAGGGGGCAAATCAGCCCCAGCATTTT	CASSIRGGQGANQPQHF
TRBV6-5	few	-	TRBJ1-2	TGTGCCAGCAGCCAGAGGGAGGACTATGGCTACACCTTC	CASSQREDYGYTF
TRBV5-8	-	-	TRBJ1-1	TGTGCCAGCAGCTTGGCCTCCGCTATGAACACTGAAGCTTTCTTT	CASSLASAMNTEAFF
TRBV9	once	TRBD1	TRBJ2-7	TGTGCCAGCAGCATAGGACAGGGATTCTACGAGCAGTACTTC	CASSIGQGFYEQYF
TRBV28	-	-	TRBJ2-3	TGTGCCAGCAGTCCCGGGGGCACAGATACGCAGTATTTT	CASSPGGTDTQYF
TRBV9	-	-	TRBJ2-3	TGTGCCAGCAGCGTTTCAGGGGCCCCCGTGACAGATACGCAGTATTTT	CASSVSGAPVTDTQYF
TRBV9	once	TRBD2	TRBJ2-2	TGTGCCAGCAGCCAGATGGTGTTCAGCGGGACCCCCACCGGGGAGCTGTTTTTT	CASSQMVFSGTPTGELFF